This T cell receptor (beta chain) was obtained from a study of T cell responses to AZD1222 COVID-19 vaccine. Whole-study results and caveats: Seropositivity was recorded at baseline in only a handful of AZD1222 recipients. Every sample of the repertoires postdated the peak T cell response. Donors were largely white British and mainly female; clonal diversity was possibly underestimated.

Clones were sequenced by immunoSEQ multiplex PCR, and TCRdb holds only the in-frame ones, with some missing. In the table there are tens of thousands of clones, roughly 89% of which are singletons. As for this clone: The antigen remains unidentified.

In germline, CDR1 is SGHTA, CDR2 FQGNSA. The CDR3 has 17 residues. With 5 bases clipped from V and 3 bases from J, the junction kept 12 bases outside the gene matches. Recipients boosted at about 4 weeks or about 12 weeks are pooled. Sample: peripheral blood, taken 28 days after the second AZD1222 dose. This chain joins TRBV7-2 and TRBJ2-2, with 7 nucleotides matching TRBD1. This clonotype was sampled from an adult who received the AZD1222 COVID-19 vaccine. CDR3 protein: CASSPHGTVQYTGELFF. The DNA for the CDR3 is TGTGCCAGCAGCCCTCACGGGACAGTACAGTACACCGGGGAGCTGTTTTTT.